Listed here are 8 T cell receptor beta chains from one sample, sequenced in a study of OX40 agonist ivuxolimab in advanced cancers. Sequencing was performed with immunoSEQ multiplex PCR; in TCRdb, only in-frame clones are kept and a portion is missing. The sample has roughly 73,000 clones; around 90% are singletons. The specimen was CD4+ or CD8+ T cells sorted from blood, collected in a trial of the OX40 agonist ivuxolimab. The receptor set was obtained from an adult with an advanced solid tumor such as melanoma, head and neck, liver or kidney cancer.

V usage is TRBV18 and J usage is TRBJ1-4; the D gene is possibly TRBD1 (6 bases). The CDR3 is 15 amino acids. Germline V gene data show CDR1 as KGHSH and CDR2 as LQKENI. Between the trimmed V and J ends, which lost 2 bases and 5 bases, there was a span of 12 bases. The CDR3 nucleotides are TGTGCCAGCTCACCAGGGGGCTCAGCCAATGAAAAACTGTTTTTT. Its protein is CASSPGGSANEKLFF.

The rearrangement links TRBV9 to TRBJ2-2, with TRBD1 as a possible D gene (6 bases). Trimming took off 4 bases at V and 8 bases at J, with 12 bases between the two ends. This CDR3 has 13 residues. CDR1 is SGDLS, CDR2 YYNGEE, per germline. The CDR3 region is CASSKTGPGELFF. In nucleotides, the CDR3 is TGTGCCAGCAGCAAGACAGGACCGGGGGAGCTGTTTTTT.

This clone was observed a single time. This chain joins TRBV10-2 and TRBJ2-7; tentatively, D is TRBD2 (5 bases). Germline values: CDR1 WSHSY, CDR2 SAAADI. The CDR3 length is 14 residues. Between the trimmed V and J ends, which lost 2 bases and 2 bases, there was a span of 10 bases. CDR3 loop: CASSEPSGPYEQYF. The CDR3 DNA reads TGCGCCAGCAGTGAGCCCAGCGGACCCTACGAGCAGTACTTC.

The CDR3 reads CASSLSTVGTGELFF. The CDR3 coding sequence is TGTGCCAGCAGCTTGTCGACAGTCGGCACCGGGGAGCTGTTTTTT. The V gene is TRBV5-5, the J gene TRBJ2-2; a possible D gene is TRBD1 (5 bases). Germline V gene lookup returns CDR1 SGHKS and CDR2 YYEKEE (reference sequence). Trimming cost V 1 base and J 4 bases, with 11 bases left between them. This CDR3 has 15 residues.

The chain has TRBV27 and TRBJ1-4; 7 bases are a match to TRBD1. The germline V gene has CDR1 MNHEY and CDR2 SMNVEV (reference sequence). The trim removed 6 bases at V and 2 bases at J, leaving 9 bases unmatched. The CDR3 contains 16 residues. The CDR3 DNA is TGTGCCAGCAGGGGGACAGCTTTTACTACTAATGAAAAACTGTTTTTT. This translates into CASRGTAFTTNEKLFF.

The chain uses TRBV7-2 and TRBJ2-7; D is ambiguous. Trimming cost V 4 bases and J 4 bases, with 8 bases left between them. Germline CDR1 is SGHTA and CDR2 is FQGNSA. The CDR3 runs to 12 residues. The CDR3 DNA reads TGTGCCAGCAGCTCAATGGGGTACGAGCAGTACTTC. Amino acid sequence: CASSSMGYEQYF.

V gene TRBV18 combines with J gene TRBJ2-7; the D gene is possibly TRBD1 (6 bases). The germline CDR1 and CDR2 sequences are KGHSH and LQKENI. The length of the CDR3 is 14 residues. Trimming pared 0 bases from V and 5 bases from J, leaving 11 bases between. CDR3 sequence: CASSPPMGAHEQYF. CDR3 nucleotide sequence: TGTGCCAGCTCACCACCGATGGGGGCCCACGAGCAGTACTTC.

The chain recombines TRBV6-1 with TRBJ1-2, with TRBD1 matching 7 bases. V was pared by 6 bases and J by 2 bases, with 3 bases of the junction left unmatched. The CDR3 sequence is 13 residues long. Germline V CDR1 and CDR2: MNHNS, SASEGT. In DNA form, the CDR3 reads TGTGCCAGCAGCCCACAGGGGAACTATGGCTACACCTTC. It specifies CASSPQGNYGYTF.